The 2 T cell receptor beta chains below come from one sample, sequenced in a study of T cells in Graves' hyperthyroidism and ophthalmopathy. Amplified TCR beta CDR3 regions derived from RNA transcripts. During a first-round RT-PCR of the TCR CDR3, the HTBI primer set was used. TCRdb reprocessed the multiplex PCR reads with MiXCR, giving one entry per CDR3 protein. The sample holds 250,000 to 350,000 distinct CDR3 sequences; 15% to 20% are singletons and the top ten take over 45%. What was sequenced was blood. These receptors came from a woman aged 55-70 years with Graves' ophthalmopathy.

This clonotype was counted many times. J is TRBJ2-7 and V is TRBV6-1; D remains ambiguous. V gave up 3 bases and J gave up 6 bases, with 12 bases separating them. Germline CDR1 and CDR2: MNHNS and SASEGT. The CDR3 is 13 residues long. The CDR3 DNA follows: TGTGCCAGCAGTGATAGTTTGGGCGGCGAGCAGTACTTC. It codes for CASSDSLGGEQYF.

The count of this clonotype is one. CDR3 sequence (DNA): TGCGCCAGCAGCCCGACAGGGGGCGAAGGGACCGGGGAGCTGTTTTTT. Protein sequence: CASSPTGGEGTGELFF. This chain uses TRBV5-1 with TRBJ2-2; 10 bases map to TRBD1. Germline lookup yields CDR1 SGHRS and CDR2 YFSETQ. With 4 bases clipped from V and 5 bases from J, the junction kept 8 bases outside the gene matches. The CDR3 totals 16 residues.